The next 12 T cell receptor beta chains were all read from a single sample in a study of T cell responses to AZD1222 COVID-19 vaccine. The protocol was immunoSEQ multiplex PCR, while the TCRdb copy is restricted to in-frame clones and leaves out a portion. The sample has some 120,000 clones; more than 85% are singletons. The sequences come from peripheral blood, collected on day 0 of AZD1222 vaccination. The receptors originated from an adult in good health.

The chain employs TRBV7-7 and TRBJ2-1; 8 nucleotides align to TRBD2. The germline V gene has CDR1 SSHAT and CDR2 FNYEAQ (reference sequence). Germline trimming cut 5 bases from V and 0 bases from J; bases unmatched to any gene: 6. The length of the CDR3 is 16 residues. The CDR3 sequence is CASSPLSGGSYNEQFF. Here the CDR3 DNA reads TGTGCCAGCAGCCCTCTGAGCGGGGGCTCCTACAATGAGCAGTTCTTC.

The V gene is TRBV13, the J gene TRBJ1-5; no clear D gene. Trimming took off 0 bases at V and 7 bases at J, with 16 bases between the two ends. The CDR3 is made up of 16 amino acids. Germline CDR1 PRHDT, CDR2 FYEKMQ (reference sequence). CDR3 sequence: CASSLGQVSSGQPQHF. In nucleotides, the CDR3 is TGTGCCAGCAGCTTAGGCCAAGTGTCGTCAGGCCAGCCCCAGCATTTT.

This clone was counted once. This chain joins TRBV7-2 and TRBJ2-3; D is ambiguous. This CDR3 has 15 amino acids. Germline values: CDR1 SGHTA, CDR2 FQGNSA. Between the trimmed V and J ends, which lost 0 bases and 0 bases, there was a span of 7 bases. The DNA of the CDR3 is TGTGCCAGCAGCTTAGCGGGAACTAGCACAGATACGCAGTATTTT. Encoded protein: CASSLAGTSTDTQYF.

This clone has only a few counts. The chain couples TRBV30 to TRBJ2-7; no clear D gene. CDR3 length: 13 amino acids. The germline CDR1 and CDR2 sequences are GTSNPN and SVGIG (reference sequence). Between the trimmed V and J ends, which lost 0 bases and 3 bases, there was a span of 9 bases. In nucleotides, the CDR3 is TGTGCCTGGAGTGTATATGGCAGCTACGAGCAGTACTTC. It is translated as CAWSVYGSYEQYF.

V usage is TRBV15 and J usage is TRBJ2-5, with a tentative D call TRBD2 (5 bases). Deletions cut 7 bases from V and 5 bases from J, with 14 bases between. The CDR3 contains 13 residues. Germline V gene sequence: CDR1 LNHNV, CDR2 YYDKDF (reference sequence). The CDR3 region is CATTAGPAETQYF. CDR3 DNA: TGTGCCACCACGGCGGGCCCGGCGGAGACCCAGTACTTC.

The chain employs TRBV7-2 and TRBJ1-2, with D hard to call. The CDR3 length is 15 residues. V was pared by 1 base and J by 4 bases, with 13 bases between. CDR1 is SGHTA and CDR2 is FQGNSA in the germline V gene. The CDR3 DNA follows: TGTGCCAGCAGCTTAGGGCGGGCAGCACCCTATGGCTACACCTTC. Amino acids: CASSLGRAAPYGYTF.

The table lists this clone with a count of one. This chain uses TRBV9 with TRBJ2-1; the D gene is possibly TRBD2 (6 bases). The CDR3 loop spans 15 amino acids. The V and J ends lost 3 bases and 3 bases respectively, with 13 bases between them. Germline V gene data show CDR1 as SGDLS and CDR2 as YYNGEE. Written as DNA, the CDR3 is TGTGCCAGCAGCGGGACACGGGAGATCTACAATGAGCAGTTCTTC. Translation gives CASSGTREIYNEQFF.

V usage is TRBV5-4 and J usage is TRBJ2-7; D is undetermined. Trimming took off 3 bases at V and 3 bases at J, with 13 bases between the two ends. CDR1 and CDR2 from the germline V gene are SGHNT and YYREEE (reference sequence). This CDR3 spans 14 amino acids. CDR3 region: CASSSGPINYEQYF. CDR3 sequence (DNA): TGTGCCAGCAGCTCCGGGCCTATAAACTACGAGCAGTACTTC. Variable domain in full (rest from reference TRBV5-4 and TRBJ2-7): ETGVTQSPTHLIKTRGQQVTLRCSSQSGHNTVSWYQQALGQGPQFIFQYYREEENGRGNFPPRFSGLQFPNYSSELNVNALELDDSALYLCASSSGPINYEQYFGPGTRLTVT.

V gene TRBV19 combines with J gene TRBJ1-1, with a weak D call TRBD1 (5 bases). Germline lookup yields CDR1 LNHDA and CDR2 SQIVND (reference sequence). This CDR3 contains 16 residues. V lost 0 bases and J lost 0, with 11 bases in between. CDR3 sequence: CASSIDQGALNTEAFF. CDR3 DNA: TGTGCCAGTAGTATAGATCAAGGGGCTTTGAACACTGAAGCTTTCTTT.

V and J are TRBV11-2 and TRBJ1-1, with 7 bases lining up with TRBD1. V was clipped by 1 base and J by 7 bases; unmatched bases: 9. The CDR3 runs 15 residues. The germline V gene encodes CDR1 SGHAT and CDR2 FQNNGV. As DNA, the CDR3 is TGTGCCAGCAGCTTAGCGCGGACAGGCCTCTATGAAGCTTTCTTT. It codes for CASSLARTGLYEAFF.

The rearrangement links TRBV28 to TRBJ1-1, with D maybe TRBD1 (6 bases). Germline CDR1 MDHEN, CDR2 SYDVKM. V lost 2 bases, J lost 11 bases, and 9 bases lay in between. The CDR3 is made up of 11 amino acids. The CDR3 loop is CASSLKRGAFF. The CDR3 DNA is TGTGCCAGCAGTTTAAAGAGGGGGGCTTTCTTT.

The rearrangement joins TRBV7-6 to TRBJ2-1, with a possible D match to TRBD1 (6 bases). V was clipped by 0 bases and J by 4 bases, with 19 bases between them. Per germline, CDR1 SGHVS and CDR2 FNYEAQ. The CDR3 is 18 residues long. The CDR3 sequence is CASSLADLRQAIYNEQFF. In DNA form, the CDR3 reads TGTGCCAGCAGCTTAGCAGATTTAAGACAGGCGATTTACAATGAGCAGTTCTTC.